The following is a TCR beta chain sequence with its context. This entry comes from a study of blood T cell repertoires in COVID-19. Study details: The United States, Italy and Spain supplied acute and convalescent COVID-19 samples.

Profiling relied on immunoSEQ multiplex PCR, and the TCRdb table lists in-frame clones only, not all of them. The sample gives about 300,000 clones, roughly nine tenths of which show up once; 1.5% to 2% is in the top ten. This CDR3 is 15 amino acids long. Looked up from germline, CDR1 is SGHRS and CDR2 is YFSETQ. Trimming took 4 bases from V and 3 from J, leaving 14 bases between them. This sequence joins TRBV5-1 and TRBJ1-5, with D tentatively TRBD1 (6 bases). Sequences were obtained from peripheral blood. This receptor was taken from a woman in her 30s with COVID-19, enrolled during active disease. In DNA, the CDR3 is TGCGCCAGCAGCCCGTTTGGGGGCCCCAATCAGCCCCAGCATTTT. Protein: CASSPFGGPNQPQHF.